These 29 T cell receptor beta chains were sequenced from one sample in a study of molecular identifiers for immune sequencing clone quantification. TCRdb re-analysed the PCR reads in MiXCR, keeping a single row per CDR3 protein. The data show approximately 20,000 distinct CDR3 sequences, 20% to 25% seen once. The specimen was naive CD8+ T cells from blood, with Jurkat cell RNA spiked in. This sample's subset: FACS-sorted CD8+CD4-CCR7+CD45RA+ naive T cells. These receptors originate from a human donor in good health. Some libraries in this study had Jurkat cell RNA spiked in.

This clonotype was counted many times. The V call is TRBV12-3 or TRBV12-4, the J call TRBJ2-1; TRBD2 matches 11 bases. The CDR3 totals 16 residues. Germline trimming cut 8 bases from V and 1 base from J; bases unmatched to any gene: 7. CDR3 coding DNA: TGTGCCAGCCCTGCTAGCGGGAGGTCTTCCTACAATGAGCAGTTCTTC. It codes for CASPASGRSSYNEQFF.

To note about this clonotype: A much larger clone sits a single nucleotide away, making a read error possible. The chain links TRBV7-9 to TRBJ2-2; D is possibly TRBD2 (5 bases). Per the germline V gene, CDR1 is SEHNR and CDR2 is FQNEAQ (reference sequence). The CDR3 has 14 residues. The CDR3 nucleotides read TGTGCCAGCAGCGAGGTCGGGAACACCGGGGAGCCGTTTTTT. Translation gives CASSEVGNTGEPFF.

This clonotype was counted many times. V gene TRBV10-3 combines with J gene TRBJ2-7; D gene ambiguous. From germline, CDR1 is ENHRY and CDR2 SYGVKD. Trimming stripped 8 bases from V and 2 bases from J, with 7 bases between. This CDR3 has 11 amino acids. The CDR3 region is CAIGPTYEQYF. The DNA for the CDR3 is TGTGCCATCGGGCCAACCTACGAGCAGTACTTC.

The chain links TRBV29-1 to TRBJ2-2, with a possible D match to TRBD2 (6 bases). The germline V gene encodes CDR1 SQVTM and CDR2 ANQGSEA. The CDR3 loop spans 13 amino acids. Trimming removed 6 bases from V and 4 bases from J, with 12 bases in between. The CDR3 loop reads CSVAREVTGELFF. DNA of the CDR3: TGCAGCGTAGCCAGGGAGGTCACCGGGGAGCTGTTTTTT.

This clonotype is labeled medium-sized. The gene calls are TRBV27 and TRBJ2-1; 10 bases are shared with TRBD2. This CDR3 is 13 amino acids long. The J segment lost 6 bases and the V segment lost 7 bases, leaving 3 bases of the junction unmatched. CDR1 is MNHEY, CDR2 SMNVEV, per germline (reference sequence). CDR3 region: CASKLAGINEQFF. In DNA form, the CDR3 reads TGTGCCAGCAAACTAGCGGGAATCAATGAGCAGTTCTTC.

This clonotype showed up many times. Here the CDR3 reads CASSDSDPGPDTQYF. The CDR3 DNA follows: TGTGCCAGCAGCGATTCGGACCCAGGGCCAGATACGCAGTATTTT. The chain joins TRBV13 to TRBJ2-3, with a weak D call TRBD1 (5 bases). Germline values: CDR1 PRHDT, CDR2 FYEKMQ (reference sequence). The CDR3 loop spans 15 amino acids. Trimming cost V 5 bases and J 4 bases, with 16 bases left between them.

This chain uses TRBV27 with TRBJ1-6, with 8 positions matching TRBD1. The CDR3 runs 17 residues. CDR1 and CDR2 (germline): MNHEY, SMNVEV (reference sequence). With 6 bases clipped from V and 0 bases from J, the junction kept 7 bases outside the gene matches. The CDR3 DNA is TGTGCCAGCAGATTAACAGGGGGGAGCTCCTATAATTCACCCCTCCACTTT. Protein: CASRLTGGSSYNSPLHF.

This clonotype occurred many times. V gene TRBV7-9 combines with J gene TRBJ2-7; D gene uncertain. Germline V lookup: CDR1 SEHNR, CDR2 FQNEAQ (reference sequence). The V end lost 1 base, the J end lost 3 bases, and 7 bases lay between the germline ends. This CDR3 is built from 13 residues. The CDR3 loop is CASSLEVYYEQYF. In DNA form, the CDR3 reads TGTGCCAGCAGCTTAGAGGTCTACTACGAGCAGTACTTC.

The table lists this clonotype with many counts. This chain uses TRBV9 with TRBJ2-2, with D uncertain. V lost 3 bases and J 6 bases, leaving 9 bases between the germline ends. Per the germline V gene, CDR1 is SGDLS and CDR2 is YYNGEE. This CDR3 has 13 residues. The CDR3 protein is CASSGTPAGELFF. Written as DNA, the CDR3 is TGTGCCAGCAGCGGAACCCCCGCCGGGGAGCTGTTTTTT.

Details on this clonotype: Given a much more abundant clone one base away, this may be a read error. The chain carries TRBV14 and TRBJ2-7, with D perhaps TRBD2 (5 bases). The V gene's germline CDR1 is SGHDN and CDR2 FVKESK. Trimming took off 0 bases at V and 1 base at J, with 10 bases between the two ends. The CDR3 sequence is 15 residues long. The CDR3 loop is CASSQDRRQSYEQYF. DNA of the CDR3: TGTGCCAGCAGCCAAGATCGGAGGCAGTCCTACGAGCAGTACTTC.

The chain employs TRBV19 and TRBJ2-2, with 7 bases that match TRBD2. Germline values: CDR1 LNHDA, CDR2 SQIVND (reference sequence). With V trimmed by 0 bases and J by 8 bases, 6 bases remained unmatched. The CDR3 loop spans 15 amino acids. DNA of the CDR3: TGTGCCAGTAGTATAGATCAAGCGGGATATGGGGAGCTGTTTTTT. Translated, it gives CASSIDQAGYGELFF.

This sequence joins TRBV14 and TRBJ1-5; D unclear. This CDR3 has 14 residues. Trimming cost V 0 bases and J 1 base, with 4 bases left between them. Germline CDR1 reads SGHDN; CDR2 reads FVKESK. The CDR3 DNA reads TGTGCCAGCAGCCAAGACGAAAGCAATCAGCCCCAGCATTTT. This translates into CASSQDESNQPQHF.

By share of the sample, this clonotype is medium-sized. This rearrangement joins TRBV6-5 to TRBJ1-4, with unresolved D. The germline V gene has CDR1 MNHEY and CDR2 SVGAGI. Trimming removed 0 bases from V and 7 bases from J, with 15 bases in between. The CDR3 sequence is 16 residues long. CDR3 coding DNA: TGTGCCAGCAGTTACTCGAAGCAACCCTTTGTTGAAAAACTGTTTTTT. Its translation: CASSYSKQPFVEKLFF.

There are many counts of this clonotype. The chain has TRBV20-1 and TRBJ2-3, with TRBD2 matching 12 bases. There are 16 residues in the CDR3. Trimming removed 3 bases from V and 3 bases from J; junction bases left unmatched: 7. CDR1 is DFQATT, CDR2 SNEGSKA, per germline (reference sequence). This CDR3 reads CSASILTSGRTDTQYF. In DNA, the CDR3 is TGCAGTGCTAGTATCCTGACTAGCGGGAGAACAGATACGCAGTATTTT.

This clonotype occurred a few times. This chain uses TRBV18 with TRBJ2-7; 10 positions match TRBD2. V gave up 3 bases and J gave up 1 base; unmatched junction bases: 3. The germline V gene encodes CDR1 KGHSH and CDR2 LQKENI. The CDR3 is made up of 15 amino acids. CDR3 residues: CASSPGLARSYEQYF. Written as DNA, the CDR3 is TGTGCCAGCTCACCGGGACTAGCGAGGTCCTACGAGCAGTACTTC. The full variable domain, completed using reference TRBV18 and TRBJ2-7, is NAGVMQNPRHLVRRRGQEARLRCSPMKGHSHVYWYRQLPEEGLKFMVYLQKENIIDESGMPKERFSAEFPKEGPSILRIQQVVRGDSAAYFCASSPGLARSYEQYFGPGTRLTVT.

The DNA for the CDR3 is TGTGCCAGCAGTTCCTATCTCGGACAGGCGGTAGAAGTGCAGTTCTTC. It encodes CASSSYLGQAVEVQFF. The J gene is TRBJ2-1, the V gene TRBV28; 7 bases match TRBD1. The CDR3 is made up of 16 amino acids. Germline V gene sequence: CDR1 MDHEN, CDR2 SYDVKM. Trimming at V came to 4 bases and at J to 12 bases, leaving 18 bases not matched to a gene. Supplemented by reference TRBV28 and TRBJ2-1, the full variable domain reads DVKVTQSSRYLVKRTGEKVFLECVQDMDHENMFWYRQDPGLGLRLIYFSYDVKMKEKGDIPEGYSVSREKKERFSLILESASTNQTSMYLCASSSYLGQAVEVQFFGPGTRLTVL.

This clonotype was found many times. The chain's CDR3 is CASSYGLLYNEQFF. The CDR3 coding sequence is TGTGCCAGCAGTTACGGACTTTTATACAATGAGCAGTTCTTC. This chain connects TRBV28 to TRBJ2-1; D might be TRBD2 (5 bases). Between the trimmed V and J ends, which lost 4 bases and 4 bases, there was a span of 11 bases. The CDR3 has 14 residues. Looked up from germline, CDR1 is MDHEN and CDR2 is SYDVKM.

This clonotype was seen at least ten times. J is TRBJ2-7 and V is TRBV9; TRBD1 is a possible D gene (6 bases). V lost 3 bases and J 0 bases, leaving 16 bases between the germline ends. The CDR3 loop spans 16 amino acids. CDR1 and CDR2 (germline): SGDLS, YYNGEE. The CDR3: CASSAVGTSSSYEQYF. In DNA, the CDR3 is TGTGCCAGCAGCGCCGTAGGGACATCCAGCTCCTACGAGCAGTACTTC. Together with reference TRBV9 and TRBJ2-7, the CDR3 gives the full variable domain: DSGVTQTPKHLITATGQRVTLRCSPRSGDLSVYWYQQSLDQGLQFLIQYYNGEERAKGNILERFSAQQFPDLHSELNLSSLELGDSALYFCASSAVGTSSSYEQYFGPGTRLTVT.

By share of the sample, this clonotype is medium-sized. The chain recombines TRBV15 with TRBJ2-1; D gene uncertain. This CDR3 is 13 amino acids long. The germline gives CDR1 LNHNV, CDR2 YYDKDF (reference sequence). Trimming stripped 4 bases from V and 3 bases from J, with 7 bases between. CDR3 residues: CATSKGRYNEQFF. CDR3 nucleotide sequence: TGTGCCACCAGCAAAGGACGCTACAATGAGCAGTTCTTC.

In its sample, this clonotype is medium-sized (0.01 to 0.1%). This chain connects TRBV5-1 to TRBJ2-3; D call uncertain. Germline CDR1 SGHRS, CDR2 YFSETQ. This CDR3 spans 15 amino acids. V was clipped by 7 bases and J by 6 bases, with 21 bases between them. The CDR3 sequence is CASAPSPLVGDTQYF. Here the CDR3 DNA reads TGCGCCAGCGCCCCCTCCCCCCTGGTCGGGGATACGCAGTATTTT.

This clonotype is termed medium-sized. This chain joins TRBV6-2 or TRBV6-3 and TRBJ2-7; D remains unclear. The germline gives CDR1 MNHEY, CDR2 SVGEGT. CDR3 length: 11 amino acids. V was clipped by 2 bases and J by 9 bases, with 8 bases between them. The CDR3 protein is CASSYPKRQYF. CDR3 coding DNA: TGTGCCAGCAGTTACCCGAAGCGGCAGTACTTC.

This clonotype was seen ten or more times. This rearrangement joins TRBV7-2 to TRBJ2-2; D gene ambiguous. This CDR3 contains 15 residues. V gave up 1 base and J gave up 0 bases, with 6 bases separating them. Germline CDR1 and CDR2: SGHTA and FQGNSA. In DNA, the CDR3 is TGTGCCAGCAGCTTAGACCGATCGAACACCGGGGAGCTGTTTTTT. Amino acids: CASSLDRSNTGELFF. The full variable domain, rest sourced from reference TRBV7-2 and TRBJ2-2, is GAGVSQSPSNKVTEKGKDVELRCDPISGHTALYWYRQSLGQGLEFLIYFQGNSAPDKSGLPSDRFSAERTGGSVSTLTIQRTQQEDSAVYLCASSLDRSNTGELFFGEGSRLTVL.

The table lists this clonotype with a count of one. As the CDR3 is not closed by the conserved phenylalanine or tryptophan, this likely results from a read error. The chain combines TRBV16 with TRBJ2-7; tentatively, D is TRBD2 (5 bases). CDR1 and CDR2 from the germline V gene are KGHSY and FQNENV. The CDR3 runs 16 residues. CDR3 nucleotide sequence: TGTGCCAGTAGCCCCCCCGGGGTAGGTGGATTTTACGAGCAGTACTCC. Amino acid sequence: CASSPPGVGGFYEQYS.

This clonotype was found many times. This rearrangement joins TRBV4-1 to TRBJ2-7, with D possibly matching TRBD2 (6 bases). This CDR3 contains 16 residues. CDR1 is MGHRA and CDR2 is YSYEKL in the germline V gene. V gave up 4 bases and J gave up 3 bases, with 19 bases separating them. The CDR3 region is CASSPTALAGNYEQYF. Here the CDR3 DNA reads TGCGCCAGCAGCCCTACCGCACTAGCTGGGAACTACGAGCAGTACTTC.

In its sample, this clonotype is medium-sized. The rearrangement uses TRBV27 and TRBJ2-4; possibly TRBD1 for D (6 bases). CDR3 size: 15 residues. Germline CDR1 is MNHEY and CDR2 is SMNVEV (reference sequence). V lost 3 bases and J lost 0, with 9 bases in between. CDR3 sequence reads: CASSLGAEAKNIQYF. In DNA, the CDR3 is TGTGCCAGCAGTTTGGGGGCTGAAGCCAAAAACATTCAGTACTTC.

This clonotype has a count of ten or more. The rearrangement joins TRBV24-1 to TRBJ2-1, with TRBD2 as a possible D gene (6 bases). Germline CDR1 KGHDR, CDR2 SFDVKD. This CDR3 has 17 amino acids. Trimming took off 4 bases at V and 4 bases at J, with 19 bases between the two ends. In DNA form, the CDR3 reads TGTGCCACCAGTGACAACGTGGCCGGGAGCGAATACAATGAGCAGTTCTTC. It is translated as CATSDNVAGSEYNEQFF.

This clonotype was counted many times. V is TRBV4-1 and J is TRBJ2-1; TRBD2 agrees at 7 bases. This CDR3 contains 18 residues. The trim removed 0 bases at V and 7 bases at J, leaving 15 bases unmatched. Germline V CDR1 and CDR2: MGHRA, YSYEKL. The DNA for the CDR3 is TGCGCCAGCAGCCAAGAGCATCGGGCGGGAGCAATGGGAAATGAGCAGTTCTTC. Translating it yields CASSQEHRAGAMGNEQFF.

The CDR3: CASSGSGTNQETQYF. The CDR3 DNA follows: TGTGCCAGCAGTGGATCCGGGACTAACCAAGAGACCCAGTACTTC. This sequence joins TRBV12-3 or TRBV12-4 and TRBJ2-5, with 7 bases identical to TRBD2. This CDR3 comprises 15 residues. The V segment lost 5 bases and the J segment 0 bases; nucleotides outside the gene matches: 6.

V is TRBV19 and J is TRBJ2-2; D uncertain. This CDR3 comprises 14 residues. V was clipped by 4 bases and J by 6 bases, with 12 bases between them. Germline loops: CDR1 LNHDA, CDR2 SQIVND (reference sequence). Here the CDR3 reads CASSNRPWAGELFF. CDR3 sequence (DNA): TGTGCCAGTAGTAACCGCCCTTGGGCCGGGGAGCTGTTTTTT.